This T cell receptor (beta chain) was obtained from a study of blood T cell repertoires in COVID-19. The CDR3 is 15 amino acids. Germline CDR1 and CDR2: SNHLY and FYNNEI. With V trimmed by 7 bases and J by 0 bases, 8 bases remained unmatched. The protocol was immunoSEQ multiplex PCR, while the TCRdb copy is restricted to in-frame clones and leaves out a portion. Of some 320,000 clones in the sample, around 87% were seen once. This clonotype was obtained from a woman between 45 and 60 years old who had recovered from COVID-19. The chain uses TRBV2 and TRBJ2-7, with TRBD2 matching over 8 bases. Sequencing input: peripheral blood. CDR3: CASKSGGGHSYEQYF. DNA for the CDR3: TGTGCCAGCAAGTCCGGGGGGGGTCACTCCTACGAGCAGTACTTC.